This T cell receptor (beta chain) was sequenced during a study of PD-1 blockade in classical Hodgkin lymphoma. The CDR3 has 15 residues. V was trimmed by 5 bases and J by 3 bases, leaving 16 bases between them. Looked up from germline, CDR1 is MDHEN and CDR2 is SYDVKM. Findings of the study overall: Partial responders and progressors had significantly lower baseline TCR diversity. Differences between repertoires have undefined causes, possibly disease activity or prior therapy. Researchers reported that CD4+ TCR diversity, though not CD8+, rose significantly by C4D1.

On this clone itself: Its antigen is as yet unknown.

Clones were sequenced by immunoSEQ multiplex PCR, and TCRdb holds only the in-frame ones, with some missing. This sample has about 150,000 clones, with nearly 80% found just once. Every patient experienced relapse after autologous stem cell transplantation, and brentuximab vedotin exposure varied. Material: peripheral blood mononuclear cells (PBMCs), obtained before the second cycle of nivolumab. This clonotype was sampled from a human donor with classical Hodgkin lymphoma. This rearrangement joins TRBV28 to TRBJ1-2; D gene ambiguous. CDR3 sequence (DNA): TGTGCCAGCAGTGAGTTCTTCGGCGGGGACTATGGCTACACCTTC. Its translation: CASSEFFGGDYGYTF.